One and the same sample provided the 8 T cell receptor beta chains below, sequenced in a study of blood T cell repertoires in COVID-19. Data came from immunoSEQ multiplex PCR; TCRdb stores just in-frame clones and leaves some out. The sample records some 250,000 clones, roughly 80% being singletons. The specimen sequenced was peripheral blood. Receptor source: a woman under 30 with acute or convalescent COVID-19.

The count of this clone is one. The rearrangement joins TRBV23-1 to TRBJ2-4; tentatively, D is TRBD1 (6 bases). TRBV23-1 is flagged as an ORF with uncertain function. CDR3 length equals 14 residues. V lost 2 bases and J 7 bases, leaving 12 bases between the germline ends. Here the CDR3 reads CASSQQGFWNIQYF. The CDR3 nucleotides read TGCGCCAGCAGTCAACAGGGGTTCTGGAACATTCAGTACTTC.

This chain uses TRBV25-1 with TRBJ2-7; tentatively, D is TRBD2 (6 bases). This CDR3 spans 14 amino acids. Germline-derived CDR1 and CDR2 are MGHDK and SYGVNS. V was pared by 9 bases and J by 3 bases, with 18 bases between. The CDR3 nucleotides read TGTGCCAGTTCGCGGACTACCGAGAACTACGAGCAGTACTTC. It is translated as CASSRTTENYEQYF.

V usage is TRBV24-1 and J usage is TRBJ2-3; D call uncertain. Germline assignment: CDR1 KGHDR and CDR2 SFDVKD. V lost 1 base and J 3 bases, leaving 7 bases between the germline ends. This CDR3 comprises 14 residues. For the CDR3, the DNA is TGTGCCACCAGTGATTTTGTCTATACAGATACGCAGTATTTT. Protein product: CATSDFVYTDTQYF.

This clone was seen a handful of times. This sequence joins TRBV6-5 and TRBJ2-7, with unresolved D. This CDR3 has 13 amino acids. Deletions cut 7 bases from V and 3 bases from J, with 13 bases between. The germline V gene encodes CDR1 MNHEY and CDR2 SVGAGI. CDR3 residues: CASNFVQNYEQYF. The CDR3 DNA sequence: TGTGCCAGCAATTTCGTCCAGAACTACGAGCAGTACTTC.

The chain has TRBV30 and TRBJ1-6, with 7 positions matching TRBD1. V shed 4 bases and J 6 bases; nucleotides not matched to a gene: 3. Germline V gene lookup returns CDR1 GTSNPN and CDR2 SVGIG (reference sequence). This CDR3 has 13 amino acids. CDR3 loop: CAWNRGSNSPLHF. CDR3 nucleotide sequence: TGTGCCTGGAACAGGGGAAGTAATTCACCCCTCCACTTT. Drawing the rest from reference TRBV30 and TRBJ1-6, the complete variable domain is SQTIHQWPATLVQPVGSPLSLECTVEGTSNPNLYWYRQAAGRGLQLLFYSVGIGQISSEVPQNLSASRPQDRQFILSSKKLLLSDSGFYLCAWNRGSNSPLHFGNGTRLTVT.

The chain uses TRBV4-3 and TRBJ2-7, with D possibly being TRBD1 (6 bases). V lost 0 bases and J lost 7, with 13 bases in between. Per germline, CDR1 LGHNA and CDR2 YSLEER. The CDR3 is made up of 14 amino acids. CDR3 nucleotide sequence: TGCGCCAGCAGCCAAGATCAGGGGCAGGCGGAGCAGTACTTC. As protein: CASSQDQGQAEQYF.

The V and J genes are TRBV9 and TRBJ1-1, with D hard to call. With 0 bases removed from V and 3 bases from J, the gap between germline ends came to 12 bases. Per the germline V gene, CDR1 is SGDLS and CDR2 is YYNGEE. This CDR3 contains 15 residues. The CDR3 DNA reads TGTGCCAGCAGCGTAGTCCCAGGTCTTTACACTGAAGCTTTCTTT. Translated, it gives CASSVVPGLYTEAFF.

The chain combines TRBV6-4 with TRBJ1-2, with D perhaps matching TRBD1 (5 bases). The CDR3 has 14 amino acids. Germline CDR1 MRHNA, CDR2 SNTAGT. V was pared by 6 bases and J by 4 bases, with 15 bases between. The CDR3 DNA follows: TGTGCCAGCAGCCCCGCGGGGGTTGGCTATGGCTACACCTTC. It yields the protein CASSPAGVGYGYTF.